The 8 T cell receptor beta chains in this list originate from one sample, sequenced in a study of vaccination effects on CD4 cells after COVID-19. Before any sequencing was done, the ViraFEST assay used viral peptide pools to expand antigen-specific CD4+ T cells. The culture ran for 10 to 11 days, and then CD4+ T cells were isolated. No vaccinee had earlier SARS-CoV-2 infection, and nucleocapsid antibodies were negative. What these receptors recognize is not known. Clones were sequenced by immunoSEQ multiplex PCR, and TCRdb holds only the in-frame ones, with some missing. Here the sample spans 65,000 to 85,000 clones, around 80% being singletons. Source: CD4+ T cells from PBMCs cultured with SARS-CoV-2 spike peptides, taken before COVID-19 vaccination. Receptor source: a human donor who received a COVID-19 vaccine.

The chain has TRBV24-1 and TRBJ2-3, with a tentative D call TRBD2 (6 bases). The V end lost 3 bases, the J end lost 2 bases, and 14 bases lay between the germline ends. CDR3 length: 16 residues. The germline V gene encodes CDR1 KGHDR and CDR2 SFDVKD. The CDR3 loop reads CATSDSGFQDTDTQYF. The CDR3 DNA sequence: TGTGCCACCAGTGATAGCGGGTTTCAAGACACAGATACGCAGTATTTT.

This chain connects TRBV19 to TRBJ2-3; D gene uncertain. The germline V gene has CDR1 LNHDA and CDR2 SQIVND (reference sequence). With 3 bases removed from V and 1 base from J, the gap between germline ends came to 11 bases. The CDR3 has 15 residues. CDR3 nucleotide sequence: TGTGCCAGTAGTATGCGCTCGCAGGGCACAGATACGCAGTATTTT. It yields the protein CASSMRSQGTDTQYF.

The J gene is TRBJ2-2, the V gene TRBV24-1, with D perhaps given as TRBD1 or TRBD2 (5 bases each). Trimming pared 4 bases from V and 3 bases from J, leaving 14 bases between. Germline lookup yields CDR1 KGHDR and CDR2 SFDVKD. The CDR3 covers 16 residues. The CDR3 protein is CATSDPVRGDTGELFF. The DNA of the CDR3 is TGTGCCACCAGTGACCCGGTCCGGGGCGACACCGGGGAGCTGTTTTTT.

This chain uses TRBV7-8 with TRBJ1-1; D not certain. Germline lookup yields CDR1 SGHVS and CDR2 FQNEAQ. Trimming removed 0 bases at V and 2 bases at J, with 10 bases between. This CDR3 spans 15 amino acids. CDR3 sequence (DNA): TGTGCCAGCAGCTTAGCGCTGGGGTTCAACACTGAAGCTTTCTTT. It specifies CASSLALGFNTEAFF.

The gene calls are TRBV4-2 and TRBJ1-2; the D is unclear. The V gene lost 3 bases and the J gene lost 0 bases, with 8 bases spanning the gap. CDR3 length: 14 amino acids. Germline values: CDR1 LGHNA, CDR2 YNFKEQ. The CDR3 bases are TGTGCCAGCAGCCATGGCGGAGCTAACTATGGCTACACCTTC. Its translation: CASSHGGANYGYTF.

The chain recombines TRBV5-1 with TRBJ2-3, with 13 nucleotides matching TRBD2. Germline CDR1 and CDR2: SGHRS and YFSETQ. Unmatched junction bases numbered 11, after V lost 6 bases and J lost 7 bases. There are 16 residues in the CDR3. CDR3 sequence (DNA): TGCGCCAGCACCACAGAACTAGCGGGGGGGCCTAATACGCAGTATTTT. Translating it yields CASTTELAGGPNTQYF.

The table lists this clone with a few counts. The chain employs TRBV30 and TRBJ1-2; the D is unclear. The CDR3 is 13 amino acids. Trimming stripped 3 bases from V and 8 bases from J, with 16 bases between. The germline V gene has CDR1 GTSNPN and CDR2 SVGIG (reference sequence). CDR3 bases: TGTGCCTGGAGGCGAGAGTTTAACTGGGGCTACACCTTC. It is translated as CAWRREFNWGYTF.

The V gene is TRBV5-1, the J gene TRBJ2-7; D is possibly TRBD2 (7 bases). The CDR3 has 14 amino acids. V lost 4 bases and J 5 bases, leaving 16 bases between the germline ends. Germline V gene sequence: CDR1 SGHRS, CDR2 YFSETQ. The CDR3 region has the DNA TGCGCCAGCAGCCGGGGGGCAGGGGCGGACGAGCAGTACGTC. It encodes CASSRGAGADEQYV.